These T cell receptor beta chains were read from a single sample in a study of blood T cells in healthy people across ages. TCRdb itself ran the 5' RACE reads through MiXCR, one entry per CDR3 protein. The sample holds hundreds of thousands of distinct CDR3 sequences, roughly 56% seen once. The sequenced material came from blood. All receptors come from a middle-aged man in good health. The CDR3 runs from the conserved cysteine through the conserved F or W. The order of the fields is clone size, V gene, D gene, J gene, CDR3 DNA, CDR3 protein. A D gene is named only where the DNA matches it firmly. Only some rows state a clone size, as once, few, many or a class for expanded clones.

size: NA
V: TRBV10-2
D: NA
J: TRBJ2-3
DNA: TGCGCCAGCAGTGACCCCGCTAGCACAGATACGCAGTATTTT
CDR3: CASSDPASTDTQYF

size: NA
V: TRBV11-1
D: TRBD1
J: TRBJ2-5
DNA: TGTGCCAGCAGCTTAGCGTATGGGGGACAGCAAGAGACCCAGTACTTC
CDR3: CASSLAYGGQQETQYF

size: NA
V: TRBV7-9
D: NA
J: TRBJ1-1
DNA: TGTGCCAGCAGCTTGGCTTCCGTCCTCTCTGAAGCTTTCTTT
CDR3: CASSLASVLSEAFF

size: NA
V: TRBV6-2/TRBV6-3
D: TRBD2
J: TRBJ2-7
DNA: TGTGCCAGCAGCGCATTTAGCGGGAGTGCTTACGAGCAGTACTTC
CDR3: CASSAFSGSAYEQYF

size: NA
V: TRBV7-2
D: NA
J: TRBJ1-2
DNA: TGTGCCAGCAGCTTAGTTGGTGGAGGCTACACCTTC
CDR3: CASSLVGGGYTF

size: many
V: TRBV20-1
D: NA
J: TRBJ2-1
DNA: TGCAGTGCTAGCGGTGGGCCCGGGAGATACAATGAGCAGTTCTTC
CDR3: CSASGGPGRYNEQFF

size: once
V: TRBV6-2/TRBV6-3
D: NA
J: TRBJ2-1
DNA: TGTGCCAGCAGCGACCGGGCCCCTAATGAGCAGTTCTTC
CDR3: CASSDRAPNEQFF

size: once
V: TRBV7-6
D: TRBD1
J: TRBJ2-3
DNA: TGTGCCAGCAGCATCGTGGCCCGGGACAGATTCACAGATACGCAGTATTTT
CDR3: CASSIVARDRFTDTQYF

size: NA
V: TRBV14
D: TRBD1
J: TRBJ2-1
DNA: TGTGCCAGCAGCCAGGAATGGGGACAGGGGGCCCCTATATCTTACAATGAGCAGTTCTTC
CDR3: CASSQEWGQGAPISYNEQFF

size: NA
V: TRBV6-2/TRBV6-3
D: NA
J: TRBJ2-1
DNA: TGTGCCAGCAGTTACGGTTTCGAAGGGGCTGAGCAGTTCTTC
CDR3: CASSYGFEGAEQFF

size: NA
V: TRBV5-6
D: TRBD2
J: TRBJ2-7
DNA: TGTGCCAGCAGTTGGCTAGCGGGAGGAGGACGCTCCTACGAGCAGTACTTC
CDR3: CASSWLAGGGRSYEQYF

size: NA
V: TRBV7-2
D: NA
J: TRBJ2-7
DNA: TGTGCCAGCAGCTTACAACCGTCCTACGAGCAGTACTTC
CDR3: CASSLQPSYEQYF

size: NA
V: TRBV10-3
D: NA
J: TRBJ2-1
DNA: TGTGCCATCAGTGAGTCGAGGACAGAGGGTGAGCAGTTCTTC
CDR3: CAISESRTEGEQFF

size: many
V: TRBV7-2
D: NA
J: TRBJ2-6
DNA: TGTGCCAGCAGCTTGATTGGCTCTGGGGCCAACGTCCTGACTTTC
CDR3: CASSLIGSGANVLTF

size: many
V: TRBV10-3
D: NA
J: TRBJ2-7
DNA: TGTGCCATCAGTGACGGGACCTACGAGCAGTACTTC
CDR3: CAISDGTYEQYF

size: many
V: TRBV5-6
D: NA
J: TRBJ2-7
DNA: TGTGCCAGCAGCCAGCTGAGGGAGCAGTACTTC
CDR3: CASSQLREQYF

size: NA
V: TRBV24-1
D: NA
J: TRBJ2-7
DNA: TGTGCCACCAGTGACACAGATTACGAGCAGTACTTC
CDR3: CATSDTDYEQYF

size: NA
V: TRBV20-1
D: TRBD2
J: TRBJ2-7
DNA: TGCAGTGCTAGAATGGCGGGAGGCCGTTACCCCTCCTACGAGCAGTACTTC
CDR3: CSARMAGGRYPSYEQYF

size: few
V: TRBV27
D: NA
J: TRBJ2-7
DNA: TGTGCCAGCAGTTCCTTGGGCTCCCCCTACGAGCAGTACTTC
CDR3: CASSSLGSPYEQYF

size: NA
V: TRBV20-1
D: NA
J: TRBJ2-3
DNA: TGCAGTGCTAGTATCCCGGGTGGTGATACGCAGTATTTT
CDR3: CSASIPGGDTQYF

size: NA
V: TRBV6-5
D: NA
J: TRBJ2-1
DNA: TGTGCCAGCAGTTACAGATACAATGAGCAGTTCTTC
CDR3: CASSYRYNEQFF

size: NA
V: TRBV6-5
D: TRBD1
J: TRBJ1-4
DNA: TGTGCCAGCAGGATAGACAGGGATCGTGAAAAACTGTTTTTT
CDR3: CASRIDRDREKLFF

size: NA
V: TRBV4-2
D: NA
J: TRBJ2-5
DNA: TGTGCCAGCAGCCCCGGGGCCGCGGGCGAGTACCAAGAGACCCAGTACTTC
CDR3: CASSPGAAGEYQETQYF

size: NA
V: TRBV12-3/TRBV12-4
D: TRBD2
J: TRBJ2-7
DNA: TGTGCCAGCAGTCGGGGACTAGCGGGAGGAAGAGCCTACGAGCAGTACTTC
CDR3: CASSRGLAGGRAYEQYF

size: once
V: TRBV12-3/TRBV12-4
D: NA
J: TRBJ1-1
DNA: TGTGCCAGCATTACCCCCGGTTTAGGGAGGGGGGACACTGAAGCTTTCTTT
CDR3: CASITPGLGRGDTEAFF

size: NA
V: TRBV7-9
D: NA
J: TRBJ2-3
DNA: TGTGCCAGCAGCCCCAAAGGGGGGGGCACAGATACGCAGTATTTT
CDR3: CASSPKGGGTDTQYF

size: NA
V: TRBV28
D: NA
J: TRBJ2-5
DNA: TGTGCCACCCTAAATGGGTCCATGGAGACCCAGTACTTC
CDR3: CATLNGSMETQYF

size: NA
V: TRBV9
D: NA
J: TRBJ1-1
DNA: TGTGCCAGCAGCCCCCTCCTGATGGGGCAGGGCACTGAAGCTTTCTTT
CDR3: CASSPLLMGQGTEAFF

size: NA
V: TRBV6-6
D: NA
J: TRBJ2-6
DNA: TGTGCCTGCAGTTACTCTTCGACTCACTCTGGGGCCAACGTCCTGACTTTC
CDR3: CACSYSSTHSGANVLTF

size: NA
V: TRBV7-3
D: TRBD2
J: TRBJ2-7
DNA: TGTGCCAGCAGCTTATTGGTAGCGGGGGTCCCTTCCTACGAGCAGTACTTC
CDR3: CASSLLVAGVPSYEQYF

size: NA
V: TRBV20-1
D: NA
J: TRBJ1-6
DNA: TGCAGTGCTAGAGATATGGGACCGAGCTCCTATAATTCACCCCTCCACTTT
CDR3: CSARDMGPSSYNSPLHF

size: few
V: TRBV19
D: NA
J: TRBJ2-5
DNA: TGTGCCAGTAGTATCATATTTGGCGGGGCTCAAGAGACCCAGTACTTC
CDR3: CASSIIFGGAQETQYF

size: NA
V: TRBV6-5
D: NA
J: TRBJ1-1
DNA: TGTGCCAGCAGTAACGGACGAATGAACACTGAAGCTTTCTTT
CDR3: CASSNGRMNTEAFF

size: few
V: TRBV7-2
D: TRBD1
J: TRBJ2-7
DNA: TGTGCCAGCAGCTTAGTATCTGGACAGGGGGGCTACGAGCAGTACTTC
CDR3: CASSLVSGQGGYEQYF

size: few
V: TRBV7-3
D: NA
J: TRBJ2-3
DNA: TGTGCCAGCAGCCAGAGGGGGGGACTTATAGATACGCAGTATTTT
CDR3: CASSQRGGLIDTQYF

size: NA
V: TRBV6-5
D: NA
J: TRBJ1-6
DNA: TGTGCCAGCAGTTACCTAGGACAAAATTCACCCCTCCACTTT
CDR3: CASSYLGQNSPLHF

size: NA
V: TRBV7-2
D: TRBD2
J: TRBJ2-5
DNA: TGTGCCAGCAGCTTATTTACTAGCGGGAAGATCCTCTCCTACAATGAGCAGTACTTC
CDR3: CASSLFTSGKILSYNEQYF

size: NA
V: TRBV20-1
D: NA
J: TRBJ2-6
DNA: TGCAGTGCTAATCCCACTGGGGCCAACGTCCTGACTTTC
CDR3: CSANPTGANVLTF

size: NA
V: TRBV6-1
D: TRBD1
J: TRBJ2-1
DNA: TGTGCCAGCAGCGAACTAGCGGGACAGGGGGCGCCCAATGAGCAGTTCTTC
CDR3: CASSELAGQGAPNEQFF

size: NA
V: TRBV15
D: NA
J: TRBJ2-3
DNA: TGTGCCACCAGCAGAGAACTTCCCGGGCAGATAGATACGCAGTATTTT
CDR3: CATSRELPGQIDTQYF

size: NA
V: TRBV6-2/TRBV6-3
D: TRBD2
J: TRBJ2-5
DNA: TGTGCCAGCAGCCACGGGACTAGCGGGAGGTGGCCCCAAGAGACCCAGTACTTC
CDR3: CASSHGTSGRWPQETQYF

size: NA
V: TRBV7-2
D: NA
J: TRBJ2-5
DNA: TGTGCCAGCAGCGTCTTGGGAAACCAAGAGACCCAGTACTTC
CDR3: CASSVLGNQETQYF

size: NA
V: TRBV7-9
D: NA
J: TRBJ2-3
DNA: TGTGCCAGCAGCCATCCATTACGGGGGTCTTCCCCGCAAGGCACAGATACGCAGTATTTT
CDR3: CASSHPLRGSSPQGTDTQYF

size: NA
V: TRBV20-1
D: NA
J: TRBJ1-5
DNA: TGCAGTGCTACATCGCGGGACAATCAGCCCCAGCATTTT
CDR3: CSATSRDNQPQHF

size: few
V: TRBV5-1
D: TRBD2
J: TRBJ2-3
DNA: TGCGCCAGCAGCTTCGTCGAGGCGGGGGGGAAGGGTGCAGATACGCAGTATTTT
CDR3: CASSFVEAGGKGADTQYF

size: NA
V: TRBV10-3
D: TRBD2
J: TRBJ2-5
DNA: TGTGCCATCAGTAAGACTAGCGGGAGGGAAGAGACCCAGTACTTC
CDR3: CAISKTSGREETQYF

size: once
V: TRBV29-1
D: TRBD2
J: TRBJ2-1
DNA: TGCAGCGTTGAAGGGGTAGCGGGAGCCAATGAGCAGTTCTTC
CDR3: CSVEGVAGANEQFF

size: NA
V: TRBV29-1
D: NA
J: TRBJ2-1
DNA: TGCAGCGTAGTACAGTACAATGAGCAGTTCTTC
CDR3: CSVVQYNEQFF

size: NA
V: TRBV2
D: NA
J: TRBJ2-1
DNA: TGTGCCAGGCAGGGCAATGAGCAGTTCTTC
CDR3: CARQGNEQFF

size: few
V: TRBV27
D: NA
J: TRBJ1-6
DNA: TGTGCCAGCAGTTTATCGCGGGGTTATGGATCACCCCTCCACTTT
CDR3: CASSLSRGYGSPLHF

size: NA
V: TRBV11-3
D: NA
J: TRBJ2-3
DNA: TGTGCCAGCAGCCCCGGGAGAGGGTCAGATACGCAGTATTTT
CDR3: CASSPGRGSDTQYF

size: NA
V: TRBV25-1
D: TRBD1
J: TRBJ1-6
DNA: TGTGCCAGCAGTGAATTCGGGGGACAGGGTATGTCACCCCTCCACTTT
CDR3: CASSEFGGQGMSPLHF

size: NA
V: TRBV3-1
D: NA
J: TRBJ1-4
DNA: TGTGCCAGCAGCCCGCGGGGTGGAGGGGAAAAACTGTTTTTT
CDR3: CASSPRGGGEKLFF

size: NA
V: TRBV7-8
D: TRBD2
J: TRBJ2-2
DNA: TGTGCCAGCAGGTCTTCCGGGACTAGCGGGAGGGCCATGGCCGGGGAGCTGTTTTTT
CDR3: CASRSSGTSGRAMAGELFF